This is a list of T cell receptor beta chains from one sample in a study of cytomegalovirus exposure and HLA in healthy donors. Data came from immunoSEQ multiplex PCR; TCRdb stores just in-frame clones and leaves some out. The sample has about 73,000 clones; approximately 90% are singletons. Sequencing was carried out using PBMCs. These receptors were collected from a woman younger than 30 in good health and CMV-seropositive. Both conserved end residues are part of each CDR3. The D gene is left open where the match is weak. Size is omitted from some rows. Given values are once, few, many or a class for expanded clones.

J gene: TRBJ2-7; D gene: .; clone size: .; V gene: TRBV10-2; CDR3 protein: CASSALASYEQYF; CDR3 DNA: TGCGCCAGCAGTGCTTTGGCCAGCTACGAGCAGTACTTC
J gene: TRBJ2-7; D gene: .; clone size: few; V gene: TRBV6-1; CDR3 protein: CASSESEGGLYEQYF; CDR3 DNA: TGTGCCAGCAGTGAATCGGAGGGAGGCTTGTACGAGCAGTACTTC
J gene: TRBJ2-3; D gene: .; clone size: .; V gene: TRBV18; CDR3 protein: CASSPWGPGTDTQYF; CDR3 DNA: TGTGCCAGCTCTCCATGGGGGCCGGGGACAGATACGCAGTATTTT
J gene: TRBJ2-1; D gene: TRBD1; clone size: .; V gene: TRBV6-4; CDR3 protein: CASSVTGDNSYNEQFF; CDR3 DNA: TGTGCCAGCAGTGTTACAGGGGACAACTCCTACAATGAGCAGTTCTTC
J gene: TRBJ1-2; D gene: TRBD1; clone size: .; V gene: TRBV19; CDR3 protein: CASSIAQGAGYGYTF; CDR3 DNA: TGTGCCAGTAGTATAGCGCAGGGGGCCGGCTATGGCTACACCTTC
J gene: TRBJ1-2; D gene: .; clone size: .; V gene: TRBV6-6; CDR3 protein: CASSYDADRHGYTF; CDR3 DNA: TGTGCCAGCAGTTACGACGCGGACAGACATGGCTACACCTTC
J gene: TRBJ1-1; D gene: TRBD1; clone size: .; V gene: TRBV7-9; CDR3 protein: CASSPGRDRGNTEAFF; CDR3 DNA: TGTGCCAGCAGCCCTGGGCGGGACAGGGGGAACACTGAAGCTTTCTTT
J gene: TRBJ2-3; D gene: TRBD2; clone size: .; V gene: TRBV6-1; CDR3 protein: CASSATSGGFTDTQYF; CDR3 DNA: TGTGCCAGCAGTGCCACTAGCGGGGGGTTCACAGATACGCAGTATTTT
J gene: TRBJ1-2; D gene: .; clone size: .; V gene: TRBV6-4; CDR3 protein: CASSDSMGQYGYTF; CDR3 DNA: TGTGCCAGCAGTGACTCCATGGGGCAGTATGGCTACACCTTC
J gene: TRBJ1-5; D gene: .; clone size: .; V gene: TRBV28; CDR3 protein: CASKGPGEPQHF; CDR3 DNA: TGTGCCAGCAAGGGGCCTGGAGAGCCCCAGCATTTT
J gene: TRBJ2-3; D gene: TRBD1; clone size: .; V gene: TRBV6-5; CDR3 protein: CASSSRGLTDTQYF; CDR3 DNA: TGTGCCAGCAGTTCCAGGGGGCTTACAGATACGCAGTATTTT
J gene: TRBJ2-7; D gene: .; clone size: .; V gene: TRBV30; CDR3 protein: CAWSPGVGQYF; CDR3 DNA: TGTGCCTGGAGCCCCGGAGTAGGGCAGTACTTC
J gene: TRBJ1-2; D gene: .; clone size: few; V gene: TRBV15; CDR3 protein: CATSRRKDFYTF; CDR3 DNA: TGTGCCACCAGCAGAAGGAAAGACTTTTACACCTTC
J gene: TRBJ2-1; D gene: .; clone size: .; V gene: TRBV7-9; CDR3 protein: CASSSSNQGPYRNEQFF; CDR3 DNA: TGTGCCAGCAGCTCATCTAATCAGGGCCCTTATCGAAATGAGCAGTTCTTC
J gene: TRBJ2-1; D gene: TRBD2; clone size: .; V gene: TRBV5-1; CDR3 protein: CASSVEPTSGAVEQFF; CDR3 DNA: TGCGCCAGCAGCGTGGAACCTACTAGCGGGGCCGTTGAGCAGTTCTTC
J gene: TRBJ2-2; D gene: TRBD1; clone size: .; V gene: TRBV30; CDR3 protein: CAWRGGQDTGELFF; CDR3 DNA: TGTGCCTGGAGGGGGGGACAGGATACCGGGGAGCTGTTTTTT
J gene: TRBJ2-3; D gene: TRBD2; clone size: .; V gene: TRBV6-6; CDR3 protein: CASSFLAATDTQYF; CDR3 DNA: TGTGCCAGCAGTTTCCTAGCGGCCACAGATACGCAGTATTTT
J gene: TRBJ2-3; D gene: .; clone size: .; V gene: TRBV4-3; CDR3 protein: CASSQYIAASTDTQYF; CDR3 DNA: TGCGCCAGCAGCCAGTATATAGCAGCTAGCACAGATACGCAGTATTTT
J gene: TRBJ1-6; D gene: .; clone size: once; V gene: TRBV7-2; CDR3 protein: CASSSKGGFGNSPLHF; CDR3 DNA: TGTGCCAGCAGCTCAAAGGGAGGATTCGGTAATTCACCCCTCCACTTT
J gene: TRBJ2-7; D gene: .; clone size: once; V gene: TRBV11-2; CDR3 protein: CASSFLAGQSSYEQYF; CDR3 DNA: TGTGCCAGCAGCTTTTTAGCTGGACAGTCTTCCTACGAGCAGTACTTC
J gene: TRBJ2-7; D gene: .; clone size: .; V gene: TRBV4-1; CDR3 protein: CASSPTRGREYDEQYF; CDR3 DNA: TGCGCCAGCAGCCCTACTCGGGGGCGGGAGTACGACGAGCAGTACTTC
J gene: TRBJ2-1; D gene: .; clone size: .; V gene: TRBV7-6; CDR3 protein: CASLLQGIDEQFF; CDR3 DNA: TGTGCCAGCCTCCTCCAGGGGATCGATGAGCAGTTCTTC
J gene: TRBJ1-1; D gene: TRBD1; clone size: .; V gene: TRBV10-3; CDR3 protein: CAIRGQGNTEAFF; CDR3 DNA: TGTGCCATCAGGGGACAGGGTAACACTGAAGCTTTCTTT
J gene: TRBJ2-7; D gene: .; clone size: .; V gene: TRBV6-5; CDR3 protein: CASRLRPGEQYF; CDR3 DNA: TGTGCCAGCAGACTTCGACCGGGCGAGCAGTACTTC
J gene: TRBJ1-5; D gene: TRBD1; clone size: .; V gene: TRBV10-2; CDR3 protein: CASRGGGQGARQPQHF; CDR3 DNA: TGCGCCAGCAGGGGCGGCGGGCAGGGGGCTCGGCAGCCCCAGCATTTT
J gene: TRBJ2-5; D gene: .; clone size: .; V gene: TRBV5-4; CDR3 protein: CASSLPSGETQYF; CDR3 DNA: TGTGCCAGCAGCTTACCCTCGGGGGAGACCCAGTACTTC
J gene: TRBJ1-2; D gene: TRBD1; clone size: .; V gene: TRBV5-4; CDR3 protein: CASSQRLGQGAFGYTF; CDR3 DNA: TGTGCCAGCAGCCAAAGGCTGGGACAGGGGGCGTTCGGCTACACCTTC
J gene: TRBJ1-3; D gene: TRBD1; clone size: .; V gene: TRBV2; CDR3 protein: CASSEAAGTAFKDTIYF; CDR3 DNA: TGTGCCAGCAGTGAAGCGGCCGGGACAGCCTTTAAGGACACCATATATTTT
J gene: TRBJ2-7; D gene: .; clone size: .; V gene: TRBV23-1; CDR3 protein: CASSQSRRGYEQYF; CDR3 DNA: TGCGCCAGCAGTCAATCCCGAAGGGGGTACGAGCAGTACTTC
J gene: TRBJ2-5; D gene: .; clone size: .; V gene: TRBV7-2; CDR3 protein: CASSLVGFQETQYF; CDR3 DNA: TGTGCCAGCAGCTTAGTGGGCTTCCAAGAGACCCAGTACTTC
J gene: TRBJ2-7; D gene: TRBD1; clone size: .; V gene: TRBV18; CDR3 protein: CASSPRTGSMHEQYF; CDR3 DNA: TGTGCCAGCTCACCCCGGACAGGGAGTATGCACGAGCAGTACTTC
J gene: TRBJ2-7; D gene: .; clone size: few; V gene: TRBV7-2; CDR3 protein: CASSLIGSPSYEQYF; CDR3 DNA: TGTGCCAGCAGCTTAATAGGGAGTCCCTCCTACGAGCAGTACTTC
J gene: TRBJ2-1; D gene: .; clone size: .; V gene: TRBV29-1; CDR3 protein: CSVDGIIYNEQFF; CDR3 DNA: TGCAGCGTTGACGGGATAATATACAATGAGCAGTTCTTC
J gene: TRBJ2-5; D gene: .; clone size: .; V gene: TRBV9; CDR3 protein: CASSARIGDAQETQYF; CDR3 DNA: TGTGCCAGCAGCGCTCGAATCGGGGATGCCCAAGAGACCCAGTACTTC
J gene: TRBJ2-1; D gene: TRBD2; clone size: .; V gene: TRBV7-8; CDR3 protein: CASSTTSGTSYNEQFF; CDR3 DNA: TGTGCCAGCAGCACAACCTCCGGGACTAGTTACAATGAGCAGTTCTTC
J gene: TRBJ2-5; D gene: TRBD2; clone size: .; V gene: TRBV9; CDR3 protein: CASSAGTSGDRAETQYF; CDR3 DNA: TGTGCCAGCAGCGCCGGGACTAGCGGGGATCGGGCGGAGACCCAGTACTTC
J gene: TRBJ1-1; D gene: .; clone size: .; V gene: TRBV25-1; CDR3 protein: CASSHPYLRGAEAFF; CDR3 DNA: TGTGCCAGCAGTCACCCTTATCTTCGGGGTGCTGAAGCTTTCTTT
J gene: TRBJ2-3; D gene: .; clone size: once; V gene: TRBV19; CDR3 protein: CASSMVGTPGVDTQYF; CDR3 DNA: TGTGCCAGTAGTATGGTGGGGACCCCGGGGGTAGATACGCAGTATTTT
J gene: TRBJ2-1; D gene: .; clone size: .; V gene: TRBV6-5; CDR3 protein: CASSYLSGGPNEQFF; CDR3 DNA: TGTGCCAGCAGTTACCTTAGCGGAGGGCCAAATGAGCAGTTCTTC
J gene: TRBJ1-5; D gene: .; clone size: .; V gene: TRBV30; CDR3 protein: CAWSLREDQPQHF; CDR3 DNA: TGTGCCTGGAGTTTAAGGGAGGATCAGCCCCAGCATTTT
J gene: TRBJ1-1; D gene: TRBD1; clone size: .; V gene: TRBV4-3; CDR3 protein: CASSQEGHRDSEYGEAFF; CDR3 DNA: TGCGCCAGCAGCCAAGAGGGTCACCGGGACAGCGAATACGGAGAGGCTTTCTTT
J gene: TRBJ2-4; D gene: .; clone size: .; V gene: TRBV30; CDR3 protein: CAWSLAGSGIQYF; CDR3 DNA: TGTGCCTGGAGTTTGGCGGGCTCGGGCATTCAGTACTTC
J gene: TRBJ1-2; D gene: .; clone size: few; V gene: TRBV2; CDR3 protein: CASSGFRGNYGYTF; CDR3 DNA: TGTGCCAGCAGTGGTTTCAGGGGTAACTATGGCTACACCTTC
J gene: TRBJ2-7; D gene: TRBD1; clone size: .; V gene: TRBV5-1; CDR3 protein: CASRHGTGDYEQYF; CDR3 DNA: TGCGCCAGCAGACACGGGACAGGGGACTACGAGCAGTACTTC
J gene: TRBJ2-3; D gene: .; clone size: .; V gene: TRBV6-4; CDR3 protein: CASSAQGGADTQYF; CDR3 DNA: TGTGCCAGCAGTGCTCAGGGTGGGGCAGATACGCAGTATTTT
J gene: TRBJ1-2; D gene: TRBD1; clone size: .; V gene: TRBV30; CDR3 protein: CAWSVQGAARGYTF; CDR3 DNA: TGTGCCTGGAGCGTACAGGGGGCGGCTCGGGGCTACACCTTC
J gene: TRBJ1-1; D gene: .; clone size: .; V gene: TRBV7-9; CDR3 protein: CASSGGDTEAFF; CDR3 DNA: TGTGCCAGCAGTGGAGGGGACACTGAAGCTTTCTTT
J gene: TRBJ1-5; D gene: .; clone size: .; V gene: TRBV6-1; CDR3 protein: CASSEAPQGLGPQHF; CDR3 DNA: TGTGCCAGCAGTGAAGCTCCCCAGGGTCTCGGGCCCCAGCATTTT
J gene: TRBJ2-6; D gene: TRBD2; clone size: few; V gene: TRBV6-4; CDR3 protein: CASSDSSGSGANVLTF; CDR3 DNA: TGTGCCAGCAGTGACTCTAGCGGGAGTGGGGCCAACGTCCTGACTTTC
J gene: TRBJ1-6; D gene: .; clone size: .; V gene: TRBV10-2; CDR3 protein: CASSAEGFGSPLHF; CDR3 DNA: TGCGCCAGCAGCGCAGAGGGTTTCGGTTCACCCCTCCACTTT
J gene: TRBJ1-4; D gene: TRBD1; clone size: .; V gene: TRBV5-1; CDR3 protein: CASSPSGQGLEKLFF; CDR3 DNA: TGCGCCAGCAGCCCCTCGGGACAGGGATTGGAAAAACTGTTTTTT
J gene: TRBJ2-2; D gene: .; clone size: .; V gene: TRBV7-2; CDR3 protein: CASSLGQLVGELFF; CDR3 DNA: TGTGCCAGCAGCTTAGGGCAGCTGGTCGGGGAGCTATTTTTT
J gene: TRBJ2-7; D gene: TRBD2; clone size: .; V gene: TRBV27; CDR3 protein: CASSLTSGRVYEQYF; CDR3 DNA: TGTGCCAGCAGTTTAACTAGCGGGAGAGTTTACGAGCAGTACTTC
J gene: TRBJ1-6; D gene: .; clone size: few; V gene: TRBV6-5; CDR3 protein: CASSKPGLNSPLHF; CDR3 DNA: TGTGCCAGCAGCAAACCGGGACTTAATTCACCCCTCCACTTT